This T cell receptor (beta chain) originates from a study of blood T cell repertoires in COVID-19. On the study more broadly: COVID-19 samples, acute and convalescent, were from the United States, Italy and Spain. Nucleic acid was either cDNA or gDNA, and it came from T cells, B-cell-depleted T cells, or PBMCs.

Original processing notes: Reference gene primer amplification in the assay estimated nucleated cell counts. The table came from immunoSEQ multiplex PCR; TCRdb's copy has only in-frame clones and leaves some out. Clone size and the V and J calls come from that table; the DNA yielded D and trimming. Here the sample spans 250,000 to 300,000 clones, roughly 80% being singletons. In terms of age and location, participants ranged from roughly 18 to 95 years and lived in approximately 26 US areas. In germline, CDR1 is SGHDT, CDR2 YYEEEE. J lost 1 base, V lost 4 bases, and 4 bases had no gene match. This CDR3 has 15 amino acids.

This TCR was recovered from a man aged 35 to 55 who had been exposed to COVID-19. Source material: PBMCs or T cells enriched from blood (not recorded which). This sequence joins TRBV5-6 and TRBJ1-5; 8 bases align to TRBD1. Here the CDR3 reads CASSQQGVSNQPQHF. CDR3 in DNA: TGTGCCAGCAGCCAACAGGGGGTGAGCAATCAGCCCCAGCATTTT.